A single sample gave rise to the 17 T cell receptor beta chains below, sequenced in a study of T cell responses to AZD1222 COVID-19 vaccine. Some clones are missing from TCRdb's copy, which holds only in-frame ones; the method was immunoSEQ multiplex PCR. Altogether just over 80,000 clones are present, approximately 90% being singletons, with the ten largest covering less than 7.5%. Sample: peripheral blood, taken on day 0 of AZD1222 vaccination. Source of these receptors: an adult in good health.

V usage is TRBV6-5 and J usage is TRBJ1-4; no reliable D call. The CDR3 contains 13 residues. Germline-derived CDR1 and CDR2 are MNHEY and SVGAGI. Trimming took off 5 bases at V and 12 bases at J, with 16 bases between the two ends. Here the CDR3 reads CASSKSGKSELFF. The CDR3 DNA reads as TGTGCCAGCAGTAAATCCGGGAAATCGGAACTGTTTTTT.

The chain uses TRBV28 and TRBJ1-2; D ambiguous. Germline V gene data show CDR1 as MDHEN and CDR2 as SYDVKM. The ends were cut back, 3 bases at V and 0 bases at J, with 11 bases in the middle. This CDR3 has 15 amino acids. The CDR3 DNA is TGTGCCAGCAGTTTTTCGGACGCCTCTAACTATGGCTACACCTTC. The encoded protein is CASSFSDASNYGYTF.

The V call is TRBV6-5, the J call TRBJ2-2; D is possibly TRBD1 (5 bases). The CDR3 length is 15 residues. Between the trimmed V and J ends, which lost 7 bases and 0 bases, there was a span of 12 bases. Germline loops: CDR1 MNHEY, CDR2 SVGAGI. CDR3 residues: CASKIQGANTGELFF. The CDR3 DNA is TGTGCCAGCAAGATCCAGGGCGCGAACACCGGGGAGCTGTTTTTT.

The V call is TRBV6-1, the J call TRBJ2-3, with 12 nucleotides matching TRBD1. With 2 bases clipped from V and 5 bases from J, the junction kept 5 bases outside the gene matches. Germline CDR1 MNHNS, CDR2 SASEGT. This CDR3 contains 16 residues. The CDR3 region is CASSEPGTGGRDTQYF. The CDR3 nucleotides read TGTGCCAGCAGTGAACCCGGGACAGGGGGCAGAGATACGCAGTATTTT.

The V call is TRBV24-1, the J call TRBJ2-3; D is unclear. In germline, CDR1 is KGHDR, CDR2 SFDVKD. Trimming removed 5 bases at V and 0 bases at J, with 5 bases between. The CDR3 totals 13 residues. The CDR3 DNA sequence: TGTGCCACCAGTGGTGGGAGCACAGATACGCAGTATTTT. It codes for CATSGGSTDTQYF.

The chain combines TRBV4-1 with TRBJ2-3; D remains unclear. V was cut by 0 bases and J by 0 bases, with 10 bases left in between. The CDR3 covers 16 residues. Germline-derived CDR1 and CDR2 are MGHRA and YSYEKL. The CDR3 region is CASSQELVPSTDTQYF. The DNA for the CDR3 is TGCGCCAGCAGCCAAGAGCTAGTCCCTAGCACAGATACGCAGTATTTT.

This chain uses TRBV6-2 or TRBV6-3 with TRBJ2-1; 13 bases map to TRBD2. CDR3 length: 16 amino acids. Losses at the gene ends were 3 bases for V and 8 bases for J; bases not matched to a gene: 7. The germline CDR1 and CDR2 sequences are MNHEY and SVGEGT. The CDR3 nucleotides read TGTGCCAGCAGTTATGTTACTAGCGGGGGGGTCGATGAGCAGTTCTTC. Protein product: CASSYVTSGGVDEQFF.

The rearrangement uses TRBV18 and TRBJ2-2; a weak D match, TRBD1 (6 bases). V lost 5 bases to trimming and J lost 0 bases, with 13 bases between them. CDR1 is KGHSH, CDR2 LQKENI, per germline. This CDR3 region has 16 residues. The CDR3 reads CASSAVGQTNTGELFF. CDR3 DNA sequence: TGTGCCAGCTCAGCGGTTGGACAGACGAACACCGGGGAGCTGTTTTTT.

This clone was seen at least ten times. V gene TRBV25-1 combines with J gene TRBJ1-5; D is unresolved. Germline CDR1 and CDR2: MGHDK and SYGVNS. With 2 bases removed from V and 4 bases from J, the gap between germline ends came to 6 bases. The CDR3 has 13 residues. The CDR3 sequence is CASSETGNQPQHF. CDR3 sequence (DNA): TGTGCCAGCAGTGAAACGGGAAATCAGCCCCAGCATTTT.

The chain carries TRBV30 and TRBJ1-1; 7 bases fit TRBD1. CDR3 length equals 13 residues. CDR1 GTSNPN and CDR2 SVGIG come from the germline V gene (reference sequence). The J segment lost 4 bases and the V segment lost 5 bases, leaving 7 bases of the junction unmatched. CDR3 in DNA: TGTGCCTGGGGGGCTCAGGGGGGCACTGAAGCTTTCTTT. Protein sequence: CAWGAQGGTEAFF.

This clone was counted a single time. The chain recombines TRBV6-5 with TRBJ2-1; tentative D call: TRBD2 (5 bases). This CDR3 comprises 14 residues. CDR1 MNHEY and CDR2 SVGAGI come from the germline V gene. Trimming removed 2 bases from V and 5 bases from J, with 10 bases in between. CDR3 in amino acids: CASSYASKNNEQFF. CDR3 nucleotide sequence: TGTGCCAGCAGTTACGCTAGCAAAAACAATGAGCAGTTCTTC.

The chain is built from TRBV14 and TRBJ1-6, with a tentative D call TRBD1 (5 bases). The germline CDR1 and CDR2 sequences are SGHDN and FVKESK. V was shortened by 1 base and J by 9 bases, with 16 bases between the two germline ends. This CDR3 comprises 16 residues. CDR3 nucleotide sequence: TGTGCCAGCAGCCAAGTGGGCAGGGCCGGAGGTTCACCCCTCCACTTT. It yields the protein CASSQVGRAGGSPLHF.

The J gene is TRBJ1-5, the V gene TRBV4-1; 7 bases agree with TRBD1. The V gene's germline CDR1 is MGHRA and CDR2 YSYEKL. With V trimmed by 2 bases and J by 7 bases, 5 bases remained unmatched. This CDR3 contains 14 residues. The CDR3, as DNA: TGCGCCAGCAGCCAACCTCCAGGGGGACAGCCCCAGCATTTT. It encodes CASSQPPGGQPQHF.

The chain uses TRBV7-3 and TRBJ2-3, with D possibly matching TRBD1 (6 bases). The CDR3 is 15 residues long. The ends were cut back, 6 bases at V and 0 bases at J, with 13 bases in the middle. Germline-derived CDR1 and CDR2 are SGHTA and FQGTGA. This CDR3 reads CASSLVQGSTDTQYF. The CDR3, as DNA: TGTGCCAGCAGTCTGGTGCAGGGGAGCACAGATACGCAGTATTTT.

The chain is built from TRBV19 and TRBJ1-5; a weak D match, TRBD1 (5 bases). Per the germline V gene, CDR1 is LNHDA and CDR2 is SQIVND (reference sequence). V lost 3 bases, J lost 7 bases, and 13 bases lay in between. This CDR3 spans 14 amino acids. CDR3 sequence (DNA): TGTGCCAGTAGTATTCGGGCCGAGGGGCAGCCCCAGCATTTT. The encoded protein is CASSIRAEGQPQHF.

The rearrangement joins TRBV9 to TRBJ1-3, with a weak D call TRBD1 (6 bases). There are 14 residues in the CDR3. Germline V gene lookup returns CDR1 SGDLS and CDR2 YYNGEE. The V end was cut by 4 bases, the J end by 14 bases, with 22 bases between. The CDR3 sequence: CASSTSEGGRRLYF. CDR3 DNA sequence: TGTGCCAGCAGCACTTCGGAGGGGGGCAGGAGATTATATTTT.

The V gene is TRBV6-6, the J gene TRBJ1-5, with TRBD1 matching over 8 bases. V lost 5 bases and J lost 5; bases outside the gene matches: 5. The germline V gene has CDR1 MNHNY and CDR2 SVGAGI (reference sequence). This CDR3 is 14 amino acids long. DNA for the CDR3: TGTGCCAGCAGTGGACAGGGCGATTATCAGCCCCAGCATTTT. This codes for CASSGQGDYQPQHF.